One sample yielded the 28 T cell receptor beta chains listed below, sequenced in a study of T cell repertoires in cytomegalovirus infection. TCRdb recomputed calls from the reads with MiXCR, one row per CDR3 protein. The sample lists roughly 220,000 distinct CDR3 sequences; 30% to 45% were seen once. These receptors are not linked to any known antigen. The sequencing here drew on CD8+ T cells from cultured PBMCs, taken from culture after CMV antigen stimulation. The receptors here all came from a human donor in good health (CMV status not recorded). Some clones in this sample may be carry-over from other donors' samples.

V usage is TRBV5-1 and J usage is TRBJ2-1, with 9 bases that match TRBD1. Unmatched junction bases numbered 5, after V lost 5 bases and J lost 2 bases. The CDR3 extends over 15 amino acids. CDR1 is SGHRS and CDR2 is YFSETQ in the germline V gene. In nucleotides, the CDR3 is TGCGCCAGCAGGCTCCGGGACAGGGCCTACAATGAGCAGTTCTTC. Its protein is CASRLRDRAYNEQFF.

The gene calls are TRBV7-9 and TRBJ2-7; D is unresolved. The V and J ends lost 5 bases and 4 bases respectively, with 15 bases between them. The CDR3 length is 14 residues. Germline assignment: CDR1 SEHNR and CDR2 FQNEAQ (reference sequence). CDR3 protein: CASSHPWAIYEQYF. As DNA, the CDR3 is TGTGCCAGCAGCCACCCCTGGGCCATTTACGAGCAGTACTTC.

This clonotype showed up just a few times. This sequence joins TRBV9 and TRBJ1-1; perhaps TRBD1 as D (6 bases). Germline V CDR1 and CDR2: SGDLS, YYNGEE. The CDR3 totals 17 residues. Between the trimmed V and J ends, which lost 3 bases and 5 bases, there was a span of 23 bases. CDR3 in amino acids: CASSAFTGISTGTEAFF. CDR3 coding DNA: TGTGCCAGCAGCGCATTCACAGGGATATCGACGGGGACTGAAGCTTTCTTT.

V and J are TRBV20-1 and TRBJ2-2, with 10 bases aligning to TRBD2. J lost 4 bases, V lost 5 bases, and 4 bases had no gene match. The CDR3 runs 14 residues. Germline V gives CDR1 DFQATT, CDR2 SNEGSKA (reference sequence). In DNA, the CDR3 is TGCAGTGCTCAGCGGGGGGGAGGCACCGGGGAGCTGTTTTTT. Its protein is CSAQRGGGTGELFF.

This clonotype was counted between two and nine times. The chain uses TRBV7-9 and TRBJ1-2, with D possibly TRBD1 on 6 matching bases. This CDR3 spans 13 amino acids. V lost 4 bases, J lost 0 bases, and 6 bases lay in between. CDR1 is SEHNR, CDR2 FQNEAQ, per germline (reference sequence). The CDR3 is CASSWTANYGYTF. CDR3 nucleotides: TGTGCCAGCAGCTGGACAGCTAACTATGGCTACACCTTC.

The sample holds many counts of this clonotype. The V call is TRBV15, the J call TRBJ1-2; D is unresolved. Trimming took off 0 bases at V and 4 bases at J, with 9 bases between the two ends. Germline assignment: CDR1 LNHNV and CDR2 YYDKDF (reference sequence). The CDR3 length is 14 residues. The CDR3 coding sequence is TGTGCCACCAGCAGAGATCAGTCCCTCTATGGCTACACCTTC. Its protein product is CATSRDQSLYGYTF.

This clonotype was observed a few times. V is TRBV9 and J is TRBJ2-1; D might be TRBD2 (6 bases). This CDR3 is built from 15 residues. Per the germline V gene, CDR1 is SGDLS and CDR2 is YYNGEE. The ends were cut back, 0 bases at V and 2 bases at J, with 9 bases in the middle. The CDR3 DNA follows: TGTGCCAGCAGCGTAGCGCGGGATGCCTACAATGAGCAGTTCTTC. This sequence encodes CASSVARDAYNEQFF.

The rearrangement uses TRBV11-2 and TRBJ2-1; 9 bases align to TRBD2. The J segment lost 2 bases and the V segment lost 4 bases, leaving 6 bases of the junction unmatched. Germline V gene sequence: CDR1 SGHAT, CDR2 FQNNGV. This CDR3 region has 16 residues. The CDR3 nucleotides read TGTGCCAGCAGCTCACCCCGACTAGCGGCCTACAATGAGCAGTTCTTC. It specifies CASSSPRLAAYNEQFF.

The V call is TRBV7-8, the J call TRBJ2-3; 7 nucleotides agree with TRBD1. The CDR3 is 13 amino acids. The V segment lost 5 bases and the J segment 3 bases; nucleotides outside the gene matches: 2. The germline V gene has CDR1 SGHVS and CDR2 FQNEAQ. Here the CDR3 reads CASSGTVTDTQYF. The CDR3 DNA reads TGTGCCAGCAGCGGGACAGTAACAGATACGCAGTATTTT.

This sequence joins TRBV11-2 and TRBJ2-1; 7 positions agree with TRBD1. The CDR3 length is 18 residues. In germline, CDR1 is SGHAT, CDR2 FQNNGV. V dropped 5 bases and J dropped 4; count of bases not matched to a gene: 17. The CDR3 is CASSQPPEGAGRYNEQFF. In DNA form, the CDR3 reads TGTGCCAGCAGCCAACCGCCAGAGGGGGCGGGCCGGTACAATGAGCAGTTCTTC.

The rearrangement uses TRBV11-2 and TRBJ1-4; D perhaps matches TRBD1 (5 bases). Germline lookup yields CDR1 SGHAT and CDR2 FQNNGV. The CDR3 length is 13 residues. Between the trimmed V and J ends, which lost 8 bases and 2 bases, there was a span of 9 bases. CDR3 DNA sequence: TGTGCCAGCCGATGGGGGACTAATGAAAAACTGTTTTTT. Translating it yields CASRWGTNEKLFF. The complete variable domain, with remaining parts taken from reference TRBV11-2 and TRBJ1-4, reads EAGVAQSPRYKIIEKRQSVAFWCNPISGHATLYWYQQILGQGPKLLIQFQNNGVVDDSQLPKDRFSAERLKGVDSTLKIQPAKLEDSAVYLCASRWGTNEKLFFGSGTQLSVL.

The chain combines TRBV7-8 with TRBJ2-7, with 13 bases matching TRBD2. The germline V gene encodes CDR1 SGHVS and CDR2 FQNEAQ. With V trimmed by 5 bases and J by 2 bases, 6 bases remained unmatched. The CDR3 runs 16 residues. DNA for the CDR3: TGTGCCAGCAGCACTGGACTAGCGGGGGCAACCTACGAGCAGTACTTC. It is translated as CASSTGLAGATYEQYF.

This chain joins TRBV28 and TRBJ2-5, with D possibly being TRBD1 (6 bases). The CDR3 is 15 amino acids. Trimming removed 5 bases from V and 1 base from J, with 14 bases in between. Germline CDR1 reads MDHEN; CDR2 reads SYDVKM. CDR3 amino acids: CASSPTTGAQETQYF. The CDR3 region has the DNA TGTGCCAGCAGTCCCACGACAGGCGCCCAAGAGACCCAGTACTTC.

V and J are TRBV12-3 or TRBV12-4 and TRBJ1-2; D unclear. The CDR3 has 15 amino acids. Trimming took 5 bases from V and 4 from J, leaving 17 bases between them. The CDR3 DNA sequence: TGTGCCAGCAGTCCTACTACCAGGTCGAGCTATGGCTACACCTTC. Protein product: CASSPTTRSSYGYTF.

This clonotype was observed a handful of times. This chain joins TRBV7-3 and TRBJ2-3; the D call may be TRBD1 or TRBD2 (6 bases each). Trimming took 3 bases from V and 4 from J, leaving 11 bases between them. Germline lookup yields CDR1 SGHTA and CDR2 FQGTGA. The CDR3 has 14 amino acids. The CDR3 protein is CASSFEGGADTQYF. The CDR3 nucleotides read TGTGCCAGCAGCTTTGAGGGGGGAGCAGATACGCAGTATTTT.

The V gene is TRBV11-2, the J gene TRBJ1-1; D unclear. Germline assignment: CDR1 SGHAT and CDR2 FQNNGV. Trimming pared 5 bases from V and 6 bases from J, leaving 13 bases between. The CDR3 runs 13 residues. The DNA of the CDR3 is TGTGCCAGCAGCCAGGCCGGGTCGGCTGAAGCTTTCTTT. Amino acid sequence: CASSQAGSAEAFF.

The CDR3 coding sequence is TGTGCCAGCAGCCCCGGGACATTACCCCAGCATTTT. Protein product: CASSPGTLPQHF. The rearrangement joins TRBV7-9 to TRBJ1-5; D perhaps matches TRBD1 (6 bases). Trimming removed 5 bases at V and 10 bases at J, with 12 bases between. This CDR3 is 12 amino acids long. The germline gives CDR1 SEHNR, CDR2 FQNEAQ (reference sequence).

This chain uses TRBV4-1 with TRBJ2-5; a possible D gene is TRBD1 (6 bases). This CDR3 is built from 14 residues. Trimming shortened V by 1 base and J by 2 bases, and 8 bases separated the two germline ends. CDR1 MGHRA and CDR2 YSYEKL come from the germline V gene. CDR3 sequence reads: CASSQVTGQETQYF. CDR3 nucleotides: TGCGCCAGCAGCCAAGTAACAGGGCAAGAGACCCAGTACTTC.

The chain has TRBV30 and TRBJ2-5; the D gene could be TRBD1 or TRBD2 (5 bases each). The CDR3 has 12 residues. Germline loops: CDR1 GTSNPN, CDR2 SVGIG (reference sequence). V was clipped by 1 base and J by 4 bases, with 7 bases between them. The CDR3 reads CAWSGDRETQYF. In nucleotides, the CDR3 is TGTGCCTGGAGTGGGGACCGAGAGACCCAGTACTTC.

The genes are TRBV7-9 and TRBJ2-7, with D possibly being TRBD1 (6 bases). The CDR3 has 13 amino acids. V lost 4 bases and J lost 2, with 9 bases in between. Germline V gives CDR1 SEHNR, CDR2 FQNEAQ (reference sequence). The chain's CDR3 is CASSSGQPYEQYF. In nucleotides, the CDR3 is TGTGCCAGCAGCTCAGGACAGCCCTACGAGCAGTACTTC.

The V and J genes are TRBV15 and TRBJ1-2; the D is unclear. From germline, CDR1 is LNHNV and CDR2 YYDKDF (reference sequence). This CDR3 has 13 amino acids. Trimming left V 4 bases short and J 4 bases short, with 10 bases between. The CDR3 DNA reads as TGTGCCACCAGCACGCACAGCCGCTATGGCTACACCTTC. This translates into CATSTHSRYGYTF.

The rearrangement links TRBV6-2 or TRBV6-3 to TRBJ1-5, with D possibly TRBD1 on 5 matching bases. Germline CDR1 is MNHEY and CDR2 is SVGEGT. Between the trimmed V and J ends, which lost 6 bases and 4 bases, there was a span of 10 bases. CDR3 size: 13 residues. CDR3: CASSPAGNQPQHF. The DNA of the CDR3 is TGTGCCAGCAGCCCGGCAGGGAATCAGCCCCAGCATTTT.

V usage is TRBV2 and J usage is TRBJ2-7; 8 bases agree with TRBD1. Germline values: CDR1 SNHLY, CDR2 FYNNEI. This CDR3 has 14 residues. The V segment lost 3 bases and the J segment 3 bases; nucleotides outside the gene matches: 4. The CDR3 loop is CASSESGQVYEQYF. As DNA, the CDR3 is TGTGCCAGCAGTGAGTCGGGACAGGTCTACGAGCAGTACTTC.

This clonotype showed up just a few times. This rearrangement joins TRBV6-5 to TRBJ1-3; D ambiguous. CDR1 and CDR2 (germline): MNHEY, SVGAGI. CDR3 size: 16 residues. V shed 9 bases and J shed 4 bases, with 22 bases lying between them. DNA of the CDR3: TGTGCCAGTCGACCCGGGGTATTAATGGGGGGAAACACCATATATTTT. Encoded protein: CASRPGVLMGGNTIYF.

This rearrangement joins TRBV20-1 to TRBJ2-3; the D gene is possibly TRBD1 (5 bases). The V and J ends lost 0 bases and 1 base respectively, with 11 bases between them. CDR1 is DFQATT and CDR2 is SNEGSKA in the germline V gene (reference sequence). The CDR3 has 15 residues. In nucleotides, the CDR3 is TGCAGTGCTAGAGATGAACAGGTGCGCACAGATACGCAGTATTTT. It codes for CSARDEQVRTDTQYF.

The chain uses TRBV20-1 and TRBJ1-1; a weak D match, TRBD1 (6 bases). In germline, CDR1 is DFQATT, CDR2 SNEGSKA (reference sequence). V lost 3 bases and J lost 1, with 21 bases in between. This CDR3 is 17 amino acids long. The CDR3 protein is CSASSEGVARGNTEAFF. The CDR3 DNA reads TGCAGTGCTAGTAGTGAGGGGGTGGCCCGGGGGAACACTGAAGCTTTCTTT.

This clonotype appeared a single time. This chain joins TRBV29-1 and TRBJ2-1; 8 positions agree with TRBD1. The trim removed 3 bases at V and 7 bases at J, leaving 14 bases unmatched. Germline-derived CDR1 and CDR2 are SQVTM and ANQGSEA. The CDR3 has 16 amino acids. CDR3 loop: CSVDLPTGVYTNEQFF. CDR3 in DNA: TGCAGCGTTGACCTCCCGACAGGGGTCTACACAAATGAGCAGTTCTTC.

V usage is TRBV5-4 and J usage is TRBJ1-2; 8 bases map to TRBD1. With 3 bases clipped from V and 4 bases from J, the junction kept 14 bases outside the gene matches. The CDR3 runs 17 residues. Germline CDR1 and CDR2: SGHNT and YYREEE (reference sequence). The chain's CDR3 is CASSSYLKDREGYGYTF. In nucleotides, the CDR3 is TGTGCCAGCAGCTCTTATTTAAAGGACAGGGAGGGCTATGGCTACACCTTC.